Listed here are 16 T cell receptor beta chains from one sample, sequenced in a study of OX40 agonist ivuxolimab in advanced cancers. Assay used: immunoSEQ multiplex PCR; TCRdb lists only in-frame clones, some missing. This table holds some 40,000 clones, roughly 80% found once. The sample consisted of CD4+ or CD8+ T cells sorted from blood, taken in a trial of the OX40 agonist ivuxolimab. The receptors shown here come from an adult with an advanced solid tumor such as melanoma, head and neck, liver or kidney cancer.

This clone is a singleton in its sample. The chain couples TRBV6-6 to TRBJ2-7, with D possibly TRBD2 on 5 matching bases. Per germline, CDR1 MNHNY and CDR2 SVGAGI (reference sequence). This CDR3 has 12 amino acids. With 0 bases removed from V and 10 bases from J, the gap between germline ends came to 10 bases. CDR3 amino acids: CASSYSEAAQYF. CDR3 DNA: TGTGCCAGCAGTTACTCGGAGGCAGCCCAGTACTTC.

In its sample, this clone was seen a few times. The chain carries TRBV7-2 and TRBJ2-1; a weak D match, TRBD2 (5 bases). The CDR3 is made up of 13 amino acids. V lost 5 bases, J lost 6 bases, and 11 bases lay in between. Germline lookup yields CDR1 SGHTA and CDR2 FQGNSA. The CDR3 nucleotides read TGTGCCAGCAGCGTCTCTAGCATCAATGAGCAGTTCTTC. Translation gives CASSVSSINEQFF.

This chain uses TRBV19 with TRBJ1-1; TRBD1 might be the D (5 bases). This CDR3 comprises 16 residues. With 6 bases removed from V and 5 bases from J, the gap between germline ends came to 22 bases. Germline-derived CDR1 and CDR2 are LNHDA and SQIVND (reference sequence). This CDR3 reads CASRQKGLSGRTEAFF. CDR3 nucleotides: TGTGCCAGTAGACAAAAGGGGCTTTCAGGGAGGACTGAAGCTTTCTTT. Filled out from reference TRBV19 and TRBJ1-1, the complete variable domain reads DGGITQSPKYLFRKEGQNVTLSCEQNLNHDAMYWYRQDPGQGLRLIYYSQIVNDFQKGDIAEGYSVSREKKESFPLTVTSAQKNPTAFYLCASRQKGLSGRTEAFFGQGTRLTVV.

The chain employs TRBV6-6 and TRBJ1-2; 9 nucleotides align to TRBD1. The CDR3 consists of 14 residues. From germline, CDR1 is MNHNY and CDR2 SVGAGI (reference sequence). Trimming took 5 bases from V and 4 from J; bases not matched to a gene: 5. The CDR3 DNA sequence: TGTGCCAGCAGTGACAGGGGGTCTGTCTATGGCTACACCTTC. Residues: CASSDRGSVYGYTF.

The CDR3 DNA follows: TGTGCCAGCAGCTTGGACGGCCTAGCTAACTATGGCTACACCTTC. This encodes CASSLDGLANYGYTF. This sequence joins TRBV5-4 and TRBJ1-2, with unresolved D. The V end lost 0 bases, the J end lost 0 bases, and 9 bases lay between the germline ends. The CDR3 loop spans 15 amino acids. Germline CDR1 and CDR2: SGHNT and YYREEE (reference sequence). Based on the CDR3 plus reference TRBV5-4 and TRBJ1-2, the full variable domain is ETGVTQSPTHLIKTRGQQVTLRCSSQSGHNTVSWYQQALGQGPQFIFQYYREEENGRGNFPPRFSGLQFPNYSSELNVNALELDDSALYLCASSLDGLANYGYTFGSGTRLTVV.

The chain carries TRBV6-5 and TRBJ2-7, with a tentative D call TRBD2 (6 bases). This CDR3 has 15 amino acids. Germline values: CDR1 MNHEY, CDR2 SVGAGI. V lost 6 bases, J lost 6 bases, and 21 bases lay in between. CDR3 bases: TGTGCCAGCAGATTGCAGGCCGGGGGAGTTGCCGAGCAGTACTTC. It is translated as CASRLQAGGVAEQYF.

This clone was observed a few times. The gene calls are TRBV19 and TRBJ1-2; the match to TRBD1 covers 10 bases. Germline lookup yields CDR1 LNHDA and CDR2 SQIVND (reference sequence). The CDR3 contains 13 residues. Unmatched junction bases numbered 5, after V lost 9 bases and J lost 4 bases. Here the CDR3 reads CASQWTGGYGYTF. As DNA, the CDR3 is TGTGCCAGCCAATGGACAGGGGGCTATGGCTACACCTTC.

The genes are TRBV2 and TRBJ1-2; 9 nucleotides match TRBD1. This CDR3 is built from 15 residues. With V trimmed by 6 bases and J by 4 bases, 9 bases remained unmatched. Per the germline V gene, CDR1 is SNHLY and CDR2 is FYNNEI. The CDR3 nucleotides are TGTGCCAGCAGCGGTACAGGGGGCGGTAGCTATGGCTACACCTTC. This encodes CASSGTGGGSYGYTF.

This clone is labeled as medium-sized (0.01 to 0.1%). V usage is TRBV29-1 and J usage is TRBJ1-1; 7 bases agree with TRBD1. Germline values: CDR1 SQVTM, CDR2 ANQGSEA. Germline trimming cut 2 bases from V and 0 bases from J; bases unmatched to any gene: 12. The length of the CDR3 is 17 residues. The chain's CDR3 is CSVEYTGAGGLNTEAFF. The CDR3 coding sequence is TGCAGCGTTGAATACACGGGGGCAGGGGGGTTGAACACTGAAGCTTTCTTT.

The CDR3 loop reads CASSALTSGRLEQYF. The CDR3 DNA reads as TGTGCCAGCAGTGCTCTAACTAGCGGGAGACTCGAGCAGTACTTC. This chain joins TRBV28 and TRBJ2-7, with 11 positions matching TRBD2. The CDR3 extends over 15 amino acids. The trim removed 5 bases at V and 6 bases at J, leaving 9 bases unmatched. Per the germline V gene, CDR1 is MDHEN and CDR2 is SYDVKM.

This sequence joins TRBV21-1 and TRBJ2-3; TRBD2, the table's D call, was not compared with the DNA. TRBV21-1 is described as a pseudogene. The CDR3 extends over 17 amino acids. This chain's CDR3 is CASLTPQAGSNTDTQYF. CDR3 bases: TGTGCCAGTCTTACTCCCCAGGCGGGTTCCAACACAGATACGCAGTATTTT.

V gene TRBV10-3 combines with J gene TRBJ2-1; tentative D call: TRBD2 (5 bases). The CDR3 spans 14 residues. CDR1 is ENHRY, CDR2 SYGVKD, per germline. V shed 3 bases and J shed 8 bases, with 14 bases lying between them. The CDR3 bases are TGTGCCATCAGTGAATCCCAAGGACTCGATGAGCAGTTCTTC. Translating gives CAISESQGLDEQFF.

V gene TRBV27 combines with J gene TRBJ2-7; 11 positions match TRBD1. CDR1 and CDR2 from the germline V gene are MNHEY and SMNVEV (reference sequence). The CDR3 extends over 16 amino acids. With V trimmed by 0 bases and J by 4 bases, 5 bases remained unmatched. In DNA form, the CDR3 reads TGTGCCAGCAGTTTATCGGTTGGGACAGGGGGGTACGAGCAGTACTTC. Protein product: CASSLSVGTGGYEQYF.

The chain employs TRBV18 and TRBJ2-5; 7 nucleotides align to TRBD1. Germline CDR1 and CDR2: KGHSH and LQKENI. This CDR3 has 13 residues. V was clipped by 6 bases and J by 2 bases; unmatched bases: 3. CDR3 amino acids: CASSQGQQETQYF. The CDR3 bases are TGTGCCAGCTCCCAGGGACAGCAAGAGACCCAGTACTTC.

V usage is TRBV11-2 and J usage is TRBJ1-2; 7 nucleotides align to TRBD1. With V trimmed by 5 bases and J by 8 bases, 26 bases remained unmatched. The CDR3 is 19 residues long. Germline CDR1 is SGHAT and CDR2 is FQNNGV. This CDR3 reads CASSPRSKAGGIRDGGYTF. CDR3 DNA: TGTGCCAGCAGCCCCAGATCCAAGGCAGGGGGGATAAGGGACGGCGGCTACACCTTC.

J is TRBJ2-5 and V is TRBV4-1; 7 bases line up with TRBD1. The J call may be in error: the DNA end matches TRBJ2-7 better. Germline-derived CDR1 and CDR2 are MGHRA and YSYEKL. The CDR3 extends over 14 amino acids. CDR3 bases: TGCGCCAGCAGCCAAGTACAGGGGCCCTACGAGCAGTACTTC. Translating it yields CASSQVQGPYEQYF.